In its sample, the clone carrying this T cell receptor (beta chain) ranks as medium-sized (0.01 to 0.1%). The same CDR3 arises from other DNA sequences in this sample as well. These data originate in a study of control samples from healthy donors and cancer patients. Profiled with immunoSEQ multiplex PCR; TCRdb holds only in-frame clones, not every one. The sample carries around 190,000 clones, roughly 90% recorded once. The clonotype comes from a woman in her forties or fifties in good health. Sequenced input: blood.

CDR3 sequence: CASSLRGLGNTIYF. Here the CDR3 DNA reads TGCGCCAGCAGCTTACGGGGGCTTGGAAACACCATATATTTT. The J gene is TRBJ1-3, the V gene TRBV5-1; D is possibly TRBD1 (6 bases). V lost 2 bases and J lost 3, with 9 bases in between. CDR1 is SGHRS, CDR2 YFSETQ, per germline. The CDR3 contains 14 residues.